The rows below give T cell receptor beta chains drawn from one sample of a study of blood T cell repertoires in COVID-19. Assay used: immunoSEQ multiplex PCR; TCRdb lists only in-frame clones, some missing. The table lists roughly 55,000 clones, roughly 80% of them singletons. The sample consisted of peripheral blood. These receptors came from a man aged 60 to 69 with acute or convalescent COVID-19. Both conserved end residues are part of each CDR3. A D gene is named only where the DNA matches it firmly. Only part of the rows carry a size: once, few, many, or a class if the clone is expanded.

j_call | v_call | clone_size | d_call | cdr3_aa | cdr3_nt
TRBJ1-1 | TRBV7-9 | - | - | CASSGQFNTEAFF | TGTGCCAGCAGCGGGCAGTTCAACACTGAAGCTTTCTTT
TRBJ2-1 | TRBV13 | - | TRBD2 | CASGHRLAAGEQFF | TGTGCCAGCGGACACAGACTAGCGGCTGGTGAGCAGTTCTTC
TRBJ2-2 | TRBV2 | - | - | CASTLSGELFF | TGTGCCAGCACCCTGTCCGGGGAGCTGTTTTTT
TRBJ1-3 | TRBV14 | once | - | CASSRGSSGNTIYF | TGTGCCAGCAGCCGCGGGAGCTCTGGAAACACCATATATTTT
TRBJ2-3 | TRBV24-1 | once | TRBD2 | CATSDSGLAWRTDTQYF | TGTGCCACCAGTGATTCTGGACTAGCCTGGAGAACAGATACGCAGTATTTT
TRBJ2-5 | TRBV5-1 | - | - | CASSLGLTGKGETQYF | TGCGCCAGCAGCTTGGGGCTCACAGGGAAAGGGGAGACCCAGTACTTC
TRBJ1-2 | TRBV6-5 | - | - | CASSETGSLYGYTF | TGTGCCAGCAGCGAGACAGGATCCTTATATGGCTACACCTTC
TRBJ1-5 | TRBV2 | - | - | CASGLSNQPQHF | TGTGCCAGCGGGCTTAGCAATCAGCCCCAGCATTTT
TRBJ2-7 | TRBV4-1 | many | - | CASSQGQGLYEQYF | TGCGCCAGCAGCCAAGGCCAGGGCCTATACGAGCAGTACTTC
TRBJ2-5 | TRBV7-6 | - | TRBD2 | CASSFSSSGLAGQETQYF | TGTGCCAGCAGCTTTAGCAGTTCGGGATTAGCGGGCCAAGAGACCCAGTACTTC
TRBJ1-1 | TRBV30 | - | - | CAWSVRVGTEAFF | TGTGCCTGGAGTGTACGGGTGGGCACTGAAGCTTTCTTT
TRBJ1-5 | TRBV10-3 | - | TRBD1 | CASGTGSNQPQHF | TGTGCCAGTGGGACAGGGAGCAATCAGCCCCAGCATTTT
TRBJ2-2 | TRBV6-1 | - | - | CASSDSRGTYTGELFF | TGTGCCAGCAGTGATAGTCGGGGGACCTACACCGGGGAGCTGTTTTTT
TRBJ1-1 | TRBV18 | - | TRBD1 | CASHPGTGDVRAFF | TGTGCCAGCCACCCCGGGACAGGGGACGTTCGAGCTTTCTTT
TRBJ1-4 | TRBV23-1 | - | - | CASSLQGTNEKLFF | TGCGCCAGCAGCCTCCAGGGGACTAATGAAAAACTGTTTTTT
TRBJ2-3 | TRBV7-3 | few | - | CASSSSRTDTQYF | TGTGCCAGCAGCTCTAGTCGCACAGATACGCAGTATTTT
TRBJ2-7 | TRBV4-1 | - | TRBD1 | CASSREEGAASSYEQYF | TGCGCCAGCAGCAGGGAAGAGGGGGCAGCAAGCTCCTACGAGCAGTACTTC
TRBJ2-1 | TRBV7-9 | - | - | CASGLGGYEQFF | TGTGCCAGCGGGCTTGGGGGCTATGAGCAGTTCTTC
TRBJ1-2 | TRBV30 | - | TRBD1 | CAWSSGTAIPNYGYTF | TGTGCCTGGTCCTCCGGGACAGCAATCCCCAACTATGGCTACACCTTC
TRBJ2-3 | TRBV7-9 | - | TRBD2 | CASSLSGGAPQYF | TGTGCCAGCAGCTTAAGCGGGGGGGCCCCCCAGTATTTT
TRBJ1-2 | TRBV7-2 | once | TRBD1 | CASSLDEDRVLRGYTF | TGTGCCAGCAGCTTAGATGAGGACAGGGTATTGCGTGGCTACACCTTC
TRBJ1-1 | TRBV12-3/TRBV12-4 | - | TRBD1 | CASLDRGTEAFF | TGTGCCAGCTTAGACAGGGGGACTGAAGCTTTCTTT
TRBJ1-2 | TRBV28 | - | - | CASSLANYGYTF | TGTGCCAGCTCCCTCGCTAACTATGGCTACACCTTC
TRBJ1-1 | TRBV4-1 | - | - | CASSQVADRNTEAFF | TGCGCCAGCAGCCAAGTGGCGGACAGGAACACTGAAGCTTTCTTT
TRBJ1-4 | TRBV29-1 | - | - | CSVVEVQGSEKLFF | TGCAGCGTTGTGGAAGTACAAGGGAGTGAAAAACTGTTTTTT
TRBJ1-5 | TRBV27 | - | TRBD1 | CASSPGQTNQPQHF | TGTGCCAGCAGCCCGGGACAGACAAATCAGCCCCAGCATTTT
TRBJ1-1 | TRBV18 | - | - | CASSPRRGANTEAFF | TGTGCCAGCTCACCTCGGCGTGGAGCGAACACTGAAGCTTTCTTT
TRBJ2-7 | TRBV30 | - | - | CAWGFTGGGSYEQYF | TGTGCCTGGGGTTTCACAGGGGGGGGGTCCTACGAGCAGTACTTC
TRBJ2-1 | TRBV4-1 | - | TRBD2 | CASSQGVLAGVNNEQFF | TGCGCCAGCAGCCAAGGAGTCCTAGCGGGGGTCAACAATGAGCAGTTCTTC
TRBJ1-2 | TRBV29-1 | - | - | CSAPRGYGYTF | TGCAGCGCCCCCCGGGGTTATGGCTACACCTTC
TRBJ1-5 | TRBV30 | - | TRBD1 | CAWSEGQGFQPQHF | TGTGCCTGGAGTGAGGGACAGGGATTTCAGCCCCAGCATTTT
TRBJ2-1 | TRBV18 | - | TRBD1 | CASSSLQGTGVSHEQFF | TGTGCCAGCTCATCCCTCCAAGGGACAGGGGTGTCCCATGAGCAGTTCTTC
TRBJ2-5 | TRBV6-6 | - | TRBD2 | CASRGERLTPETQYF | TGTGCCAGCCGGGGGGAGAGGCTAACTCCAGAGACCCAGTACTTC
TRBJ1-6 | TRBV19 | - | - | CASSRAGSPLHF | TGTGCCAGTAGTCGCGCGGGTTCACCCCTCCACTTT
TRBJ1-5 | TRBV5-5 | - | TRBD1 | CASSLDGQGNQPQHF | TGTGCCAGCAGCTTGGATGGACAGGGGAATCAGCCCCAGCATTTT
TRBJ1-2 | TRBV29-1 | - | TRBD1 | CSAANSGQHPGYTF | TGCAGCGCGGCGAATTCGGGACAGCACCCTGGCTACACCTTC
TRBJ1-1 | TRBV12-3/TRBV12-4 | - | - | CASSLEQDEAFF | TGTGCCAGCAGTTTAGAACAGGACGAAGCTTTCTTT
TRBJ1-2 | TRBV4-2 | - | - | CASSLLTGNYGYTF | TGTGCCAGCAGCCTCTTGACAGGAAATTATGGCTACACCTTC
TRBJ2-1 | TRBV9 | - | TRBD1 | CASSPRQGATYNEQFF | TGTGCCAGCAGCCCTCGACAGGGGGCTACCTACAATGAGCAGTTCTTC
TRBJ2-1 | TRBV12-3/TRBV12-4 | once | - | CASSLAVLNEQFF | TGTGCCAGCAGTTTAGCCGTACTCAATGAGCAGTTCTTC
TRBJ1-1 | TRBV2 | once | - | CASSVRGRNTEAFF | TGTGCCAGCAGTGTACGAGGGAGAAACACTGAAGCTTTCTTT
TRBJ1-3 | TRBV12-3/TRBV12-4 | few | - | CASSKQIGDTIYF | TGTGCCAGCAGCAAACAGATCGGGGACACCATATATTTT
TRBJ2-2 | TRBV28 | - | - | CASSFLQGIEPGELFF | TGTGCCAGCAGTTTCCTGCAGGGTATTGAACCCGGGGAGCTGTTTTTT
TRBJ1-5 | TRBV7-2 | - | - | CASSLDPVQPQHF | TGTGCCAGCAGCTTAGATCCGGTTCAGCCCCAGCATTTT
TRBJ1-6 | TRBV7-9 | once | - | CASSAGNHNSPLHF | TGTGCCAGCTCCGCGGGGAACCATAATTCACCCCTCCACTTT
TRBJ1-3 | TRBV4-1 | - | TRBD1 | CASSPPRGHGNTIYF | TGCGCCAGCAGCCCCCCGAGGGGGCATGGAAACACCATATATTTT
TRBJ2-1 | TRBV5-1 | few | TRBD2 | CASSLGLAGGREQFF | TGCGCCAGCAGCTTGGGACTAGCGGGGGGGCGAGAGCAGTTCTTC
TRBJ1-1 | TRBV9 | - | TRBD1 | CASGPRGQDTEAFF | TGTGCCAGCGGCCCCCGGGGACAGGACACTGAAGCTTTCTTT
TRBJ1-2 | TRBV15 | - | TRBD1 | CATSRERDSLNYGYTF | TGTGCCACCAGCAGAGAGCGGGACAGCTTGAACTATGGCTACACCTTC
TRBJ1-3 | TRBV5-1 | - | - | CASSPGGAISGNTIYF | TGCGCCAGCAGCCCCGGGGGGGCGATCTCTGGAAACACCATATATTTT
TRBJ1-5 | TRBV19 | - | TRBD1 | CASSFTTGAANQPQHF | TGTGCCAGTAGTTTTACTACAGGGGCGGCGAATCAGCCCCAGCATTTT
TRBJ1-2 | TRBV4-2 | few | - | CASSQGARGYTF | TGTGCCAGCAGCCAAGGGGCGAGAGGCTACACCTTC
TRBJ1-2 | TRBV5-4 | - | - | CASTTSDLNYGYTF | TGTGCCAGCACCACCAGTGATCTCAACTATGGCTACACCTTC